What follows are 5 T cell receptor beta chains derived from one specimen sequenced in a study of OX40 agonist ivuxolimab in advanced cancers. Sequencing used immunoSEQ multiplex PCR; TCRdb keeps in-frame clones, though not all of them. The sample carries about 80,000 clones, approximately 83% recorded once. Sample: CD4+ or CD8+ T cells sorted from blood, taken in a trial of the OX40 agonist ivuxolimab. These receptors all stem from an adult with an advanced solid tumor such as melanoma, head and neck, liver or kidney cancer.

The rearrangement links TRBV30 to TRBJ1-1; D unresolved. With 7 bases removed from V and 0 bases from J, the gap between germline ends came to 12 bases. CDR1 is GTSNPN, CDR2 SVGIG, per germline (reference sequence). CDR3 length: 13 residues. Here the CDR3 DNA reads TGTGCCTTGAGAGGTCTTATGAACACTGAAGCTTTCTTT. It specifies CALRGLMNTEAFF.

This clone was found once. The CDR3 spells CASKLAGAYNEQFF. As DNA, the CDR3 is TGTGCCAGCAAGCTAGCGGGAGCCTACAATGAGCAGTTCTTC. This rearrangement joins TRBV6-1 to TRBJ2-1; 10 nucleotides agree with TRBD2. Germline CDR1 reads MNHNS; CDR2 reads SASEGT. CDR3 length: 14 residues. The ends lost 7 bases at V and 2 bases at J; junction bases unmatched: 2.

This sequence joins TRBV6-1 and TRBJ2-3, with 10 bases aligning to TRBD2. This CDR3 region has 12 residues. V was pared by 5 bases and J by 11 bases, with 4 bases of the junction left unmatched. Germline CDR1 reads MNHNS; CDR2 reads SASEGT. The CDR3 loop is CASSTIAGGQYF. The CDR3, as DNA: TGTGCCAGCAGTACGATAGCGGGAGGGCAGTATTTT.

The chain employs TRBV9 and TRBJ2-5; D gene uncertain. V lost 0 bases to trimming and J lost 5 bases, with 8 bases between them. Germline V gives CDR1 SGDLS, CDR2 YYNGEE. CDR3 length equals 13 residues. CDR3 in amino acids: CASSVGGLETQYF. The CDR3 DNA is TGTGCCAGCAGCGTAGGTGGGCTGGAGACCCAGTACTTC.

The rearrangement links TRBV28 to TRBJ1-6, with D possibly matching TRBD1 (5 bases). This CDR3 has 12 amino acids. In germline, CDR1 is MDHEN, CDR2 SYDVKM. The V and J ends lost 4 bases and 11 bases respectively, with 9 bases between them. CDR3 in amino acids: CASSSWGTPLHF. DNA of the CDR3: TGTGCCAGCAGTTCTTGGGGGACACCCCTCCACTTT.